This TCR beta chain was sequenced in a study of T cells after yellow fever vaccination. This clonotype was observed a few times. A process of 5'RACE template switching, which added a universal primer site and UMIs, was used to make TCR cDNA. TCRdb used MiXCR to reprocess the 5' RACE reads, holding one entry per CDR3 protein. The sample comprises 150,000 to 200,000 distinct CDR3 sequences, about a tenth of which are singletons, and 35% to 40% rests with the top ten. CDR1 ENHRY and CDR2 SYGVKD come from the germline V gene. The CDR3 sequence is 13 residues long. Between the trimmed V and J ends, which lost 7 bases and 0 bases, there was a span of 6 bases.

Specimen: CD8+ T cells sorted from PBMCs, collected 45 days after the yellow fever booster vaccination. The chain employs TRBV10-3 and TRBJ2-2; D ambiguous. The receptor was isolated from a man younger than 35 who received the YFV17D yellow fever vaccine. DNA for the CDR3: TGTGCCATCATAGAAGCGAACACCGGGGAGCTGTTTTTT. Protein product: CAIIEANTGELFF.